This T cell receptor beta chain was recorded in a study of T cells in Graves' hyperthyroidism and ophthalmopathy (dated by TCRdb to the late 2010s). Turning to the overall study: Peripheral blood samples were taken at initial diagnosis, before any treatment was given. TCR V-J signatures able to tell the groups apart were searched for in a discovery cohort of around 95 patients, of whom fewer than 45 had Graves' ophthalmopathy and around 56 had stable Graves' hyperthyroidism. Whether ophthalmopathy could be predicted prospectively was tested in an independent validation cohort made up of 18 to 20 hyperthyroidism patients plus 17 patients who later progressed to ophthalmopathy. The approximately 100 discovery patients were randomly split 7:3 into training and test sets. In addition, the study compared T-cell repertoires in thyroid tissue and in blood from five to seven Graves' hyperthyroidism patients. After blood sampling, hyperthyroidism patients were treated with methimazole at a starting dose of 30 mg daily, and ophthalmopathy patients were treated with high-dose intravenous methylprednisolone. According to the paper, TCR Vbeta CDR3 sequencing was carried out on some 130 peripheral blood samples, which came from fewer than 50 ophthalmopathy, around 74 hyperthyroidism and some 17 progressor patients. The investigation overall reported the following: A 13 V-J signature model separated ophthalmopathy from stable hyperthyroidism, with around 91% sensitivity and 81% to 83% specificity in cross-validation and 80%/75% in testing. Most expanded thyroid clonotypes (frequency above 0.001) were also detected in blood, a finding suggesting that blood repertoires may reflect thyroid immune responses. In validation, the model predicted progression to ophthalmopathy with approximately 71% sensitivity and less than 75% specificity, a median of about 6 months before onset. No statistical method was used to set the sample size in advance, and investigators knew the group allocation.

Ophthalmopathy patients had moderately to severely active disease, with a Clinical Activity Score of 3 or more, a NOSPECS grade of 4 or more, and a disease duration of less than 3 months. Any patient with an uncontrolled infection, another autoimmune disease, pregnancy or lactation was excluded. Diagnoses were based on clinical symptoms, serum thyroxine and TRAb, thyroid ultrasound and orbital computed tomography. Ficoll-Paque density gradient centrifugation was used to isolate PBMCs from around 10 ml of fresh peripheral blood. Trizol reagent was used to extract total RNA, and RNA quality was then checked on an Agilent 2100 Bioanalyzer. This clonotype was counted at least ten times. It lacks a known antigen. No qualities accompany the bases; no much larger clone lies one base away. TCR beta CDR3 regions were amplified from RNA transcripts. For the first round of RT-PCR on the TCR CDR3, the HTBI primer set was used together with the Qiagen OneStep RT-PCR kit. Libraries were constructed in a second round of multiplex PCR, after which size selection and purification were carried out. The libraries were sequenced on an Illumina HiSeq2000 using paired-end 100 bp reads. Processing in the source paper ran as follows. Raw data were processed with SOAPnuke, discarding reads with adapters, uncalled bases, mean Phred below 15, or no exact constant-primer or identifier match. High-quality paired reads were merged using COPE v1.2.5, and each unique nucleotide sequence was defined as a clonotype. Clonotypes were aligned to IMGT TRBV, TRBD and TRBJ reference segments using MiTCR v1.1. The analysis included only V-J combinations with a frequency above 0.0001, which together covered more than 99% of the repertoires. A TCS score was defined as the ratio of F50 (clonal expansion) to E x V (chaos), with BLOSUM62-based TCRdist applied between CDR3 peptides within each V-J. Welch's t-statistics and random forest reduced several hundred V-J features to some 14, which were used in a naive Bayes classifier (R e1071). TCRdb itself trimmed the public reads at Q25 with fastp, ran MiXCR and retained productive beta chains. Rows with one shared CDR3 protein collapse into an entry with the most common genes and DNA. The V and J calls and clone size come from TCRdb's table, not from the authors' own analysis. This sample gives around 390,000 distinct CDR3 sequences in total; roughly 15% of them show up just once. Together, the top ten hold 15% to 20% of the sample.

Based on the germline V gene, the CDR1 and CDR2 sequences are MNHNS and SASEGT. Compared with germline, V lacks 6 bases and J lacks 6 bases; bases without a gene match: 5. The CDR3 starts with the cysteine, ends with the phenylalanine, and has 13 residues. This entry keeps only the CDR3 DNA: 39 bases, framed from base 1. Source material: blood. The sequence joins TRBV6-1 to TRBJ1-2; 9 bases in between match TRBD1. The clonotype comes from a woman between 25 and 40 years old with Graves' ophthalmopathy. CDR3 protein: CASRPGQGNGYTF. The sequenced DNA: TGTGCCAGCAGGCCGGGACAGGGTAATGGCTACACCTTC.